The next 25 T cell receptor beta chains were all read from a single sample in a study of T cell repertoires in cytomegalovirus infection. TCRdb reprocessed the reads with MiXCR, giving one entry per CDR3 protein. This table holds about 920,000 distinct CDR3 sequences, approximately 31% found once. No antigen has been assigned to these receptors. The source material was cultured CD8+ T cells from PBMCs, sampled from culture after CMV antigen stimulation. The receptors originated from a human donor in good health (CMV status not recorded). Some clones in this sample may be carry-over from other donors' samples.

Many counts were recorded for this clonotype. The rearrangement links TRBV7-2 to TRBJ2-7; D is unresolved. Trimming shortened V by 3 bases and J by 6 bases, and 9 bases separated the two germline ends. Germline values: CDR1 SGHTA, CDR2 FQGNSA. There are 12 residues in the CDR3. The CDR3 nucleotides are TGTGCCAGCAGCTTGAACGGTCGCGAGCAGTACGTC. It codes for CASSLNGREQYV.

The gene calls are TRBV20-1 and TRBJ1-2, with D possibly TRBD1 on 6 matching bases. V shed 5 bases and J shed 3 bases, with 13 bases lying between them. This CDR3 comprises 13 residues. The germline CDR1 and CDR2 sequences are DFQATT and SNEGSKA (reference sequence). The CDR3 DNA sequence: TGCAGTGCTGTTACAGGGATGTACTATGGCTACACCTTC. Protein product: CSAVTGMYYGYTF.

This clonotype was observed a handful of times. This chain joins TRBV15 and TRBJ2-7; 9 nucleotides align to TRBD1. The V gene end was trimmed by 3 bases and the J gene end by 5 bases; junction bases not matched to a gene: 2. The CDR3 is made up of 13 amino acids. Per the germline V gene, CDR1 is LNHNV and CDR2 is YYDKDF (reference sequence). In DNA, the CDR3 is TGTGCCACCAGCAGGAACAGGGGGCACGAGCAGTACGTC. This sequence encodes CATSRNRGHEQYV.

The chain is built from TRBV28 and TRBJ2-5, with 9 bases aligning to TRBD2. CDR1 and CDR2 (germline): MDHEN, SYDVKM. Trimming at V came to 3 bases and at J to 1 base, leaving 9 bases not matched to a gene. The CDR3 is made up of 17 amino acids. This chain's CDR3 is CASSFGLAGMFQETQYF. CDR3 nucleotides: TGTGCCAGCAGTTTCGGGCTAGCGGGGATGTTCCAAGAGACCCAGTACTTC. Looking up the rest from reference TRBV28 and TRBJ2-5 gives the full variable domain: DVKVTQSSRYLVKRTGEKVFLECVQDMDHENMFWYRQDPGLGLRLIYFSYDVKMKEKGDIPEGYSVSREKKERFSLILESASTNQTSMYLCASSFGLAGMFQETQYFGPGTRLLVL.

This clonotype was observed at least ten times. J is TRBJ2-6 and V is TRBV7-2; a possible D gene is TRBD1 (5 bases). The CDR3 consists of 14 residues. V was shortened by 7 bases and J by 2 bases, with 9 bases between the two germline ends. Germline V lookup: CDR1 SGHTA, CDR2 FQGNSA. CDR3 bases: TGTGCCAGCACAGGGTTTACTGGGGCCAACGTCCTGACTTTC. The encoded protein is CASTGFTGANVLTF.

This chain connects TRBV4-3 to TRBJ2-1; 13 positions agree with TRBD2. The V gene end was trimmed by 4 bases and the J gene end by 3 bases; junction bases not matched to a gene: 6. CDR3 length: 17 residues. The V gene's germline CDR1 is LGHNA and CDR2 YSLEER. The CDR3 DNA sequence: TGCGCCAGCAGCCGGCGACTAGCGGGGGGACACTACAATGAGCAGTTCTTC. It yields the protein CASSRRLAGGHYNEQFF.

V is TRBV10-1 and J is TRBJ2-1; 9 nucleotides align to TRBD2. Germline CDR1 is WNHNN and CDR2 is SYGVQD (reference sequence). CDR3 length: 16 residues. With V trimmed by 3 bases and J by 7 bases, 10 bases remained unmatched. The CDR3 region has the DNA TGCGCCAGCAGTGATTTGCGGGGGGGGTCAAGGAATGAGCAGTTCTTC. This sequence encodes CASSDLRGGSRNEQFF.

The chain has TRBV7-3 and TRBJ2-5; 11 bases align to TRBD2. The V gene's germline CDR1 is SGHTA and CDR2 FQGTGA. J lost 4 bases, V lost 4 bases, and 5 bases had no gene match. This CDR3 comprises 15 residues. The CDR3 nucleotides read TGTGCCAGCAGCTCCCTAGCGGGGGGTGGAGAGACCCAGTACTTC. Encoded protein: CASSSLAGGGETQYF.

The chain combines TRBV7-2 with TRBJ1-2, with D uncertain. CDR1 is SGHTA, CDR2 FQGNSA, per germline. Between the trimmed V and J ends, which lost 4 bases and 7 bases, there was a span of 13 bases. The CDR3 runs to 13 residues. CDR3 amino acids: CASSYIGLSGYTF. Here the CDR3 DNA reads TGTGCCAGCAGCTACATTGGATTATCTGGCTACACCTTC. The entire variable domain, with the rest obtained from reference TRBV7-2 and TRBJ1-2, is as follows: GAGVSQSPSNKVTEKGKDVELRCDPISGHTALYWYRQSLGQGLEFLIYFQGNSAPDKSGLPSDRFSAERTGGSVSTLTIQRTQQEDSAVYLCASSYIGLSGYTFGSGTRLTVV.

The table lists this clonotype with many counts. The chain carries TRBV7-2 and TRBJ1-1; D uncertain. The germline V and J ends were trimmed by 7 bases and 5 bases, with 17 bases remaining between them. In germline, CDR1 is SGHTA, CDR2 FQGNSA. This CDR3 comprises 14 residues. CDR3 amino acids: CASKPLGRGTEAFF. As DNA, the CDR3 is TGTGCCAGCAAGCCCCTAGGGCGGGGAACTGAAGCTTTCTTT.

This clonotype was recorded a few times. The gene calls are TRBV20-1 and TRBJ1-5; no reliable D call. The V and J ends lost 3 bases and 1 base respectively, with 7 bases between them. Germline V lookup: CDR1 DFQATT, CDR2 SNEGSKA (reference sequence). This CDR3 is built from 13 residues. CDR3 in DNA: TGCAGTGCTAGGGACGGGAGCAATCAGCCCCAGCATTTT. Amino acid sequence: CSARDGSNQPQHF.

As for this clonotype: Being one base from a much bigger clone, this may be a read error. J is TRBJ1-1 and V is TRBV7-2; TRBD1 aligns across 7 bases. The CDR3 runs 15 residues. With 4 bases clipped from V and 5 bases from J, the junction kept 10 bases outside the gene matches. The germline V gene encodes CDR1 SGHTA and CDR2 FQGNSA. In DNA, the CDR3 is TGTGCCAGCAGCTCAGTATCCAGGGGGATAACTGAAGCTTTCTTT. Translation: CASSSVSRGITEAFF.

This chain connects TRBV6-2 or TRBV6-3 to TRBJ2-7; no clear D. Germline V CDR1 and CDR2: MNHEY, SVGEGT. This CDR3 has 11 residues. The V gene lost 2 bases and the J gene lost 6 bases, with 5 bases spanning the gap. DNA of the CDR3: TGTGCCAGCAGTTACCCCGCCGAGCAGTACTTC. Its protein product is CASSYPAEQYF.

V is TRBV6-6 and J is TRBJ2-3, with D unclear. CDR3 length: 14 residues. CDR1 MNHNY and CDR2 SVGAGI come from the germline V gene (reference sequence). V was shortened by 10 bases and J by 1 base, with 15 bases between the two germline ends. In DNA form, the CDR3 reads TGTGCCATCCACCCCGGGCCCCGCACAGATACGCAGTATTTT. Translation: CAIHPGPRTDTQYF.

The J gene is TRBJ1-1, the V gene TRBV11-2; maybe TRBD1 (5 bases). With 4 bases removed from V and 8 bases from J, the gap between germline ends came to 17 bases. Germline CDR1 reads SGHAT; CDR2 reads FQNNGV. CDR3 length: 14 amino acids. CDR3: CASSSRKQGPEAFF. The CDR3 region has the DNA TGTGCCAGCAGCTCACGTAAGCAGGGTCCCGAAGCTTTCTTT.

This clonotype is a singleton in its sample. The chain recombines TRBV27 with TRBJ1-6; unclear D gene. The CDR3 is made up of 15 amino acids. V lost 4 bases to trimming and J lost 12 bases, with 19 bases between them. Germline assignment: CDR1 MNHEY and CDR2 SMNVEV (reference sequence). As DNA, the CDR3 is TGTGCCAGCAGTTCTCGTAATCCCTTTGAGTTACCCCTCCACTTT. This translates into CASSSRNPFELPLHF.

Details on this clonotype: Since a much larger clone is just one base distant, this may be a read error. J is TRBJ2-4 and V is TRBV7-2; possibly TRBD1 for D (6 bases). CDR1 and CDR2 (germline): SGHTA, FQGNSA. CDR3 length: 17 residues. In DNA, the CDR3 is TGTGTCAGCAGCTCTTCCGGGACACAGCTAGCCAAAAACATTCAGTACTTC. This encodes CVSSSSGTQLAKNIQYF.

This clonotype was seen at least ten times. V usage is TRBV7-9 and J usage is TRBJ2-1, with D perhaps assigned TRBD1 or TRBD2 (7 bases each). Trimming took 5 bases from V and 3 from J, leaving 17 bases between them. The CDR3 is 16 residues long. Per the germline V gene, CDR1 is SEHNR and CDR2 is FQNEAQ (reference sequence). CDR3 amino acids: CASSPGGGAYYNEQFF. CDR3 nucleotides: TGTGCCAGCAGCCCAGGGGGGGGCGCTTACTACAATGAGCAGTTCTTC.

As DNA, the CDR3 is TGTGCCAGCAGCGTCCTACCCGGGGCCAGCTCTGGGGCCAACGTCCTGACTTTC. It codes for CASSVLPGASSGANVLTF. The chain uses TRBV9 and TRBJ2-6; D is possibly TRBD1 or TRBD2 (5 bases each). Trimming removed 2 bases from V and 0 bases from J, with 15 bases in between. The CDR3 spans 18 residues. Germline-derived CDR1 and CDR2 are SGDLS and YYNGEE.

This clonotype was seen a few times. The rearrangement uses TRBV19 and TRBJ1-2, with 12 bases lining up with TRBD1. Germline values: CDR1 LNHDA, CDR2 SQIVND (reference sequence). The CDR3 extends over 19 amino acids. J gave up 4 bases and V 1 base, and 13 bases lay outside the gene matches. The CDR3 sequence is CASSIVGTGTGGILYGYTF. The CDR3 bases are TGTGCCAGTAGTATAGTTGGGACCGGGACAGGGGGCATTCTCTATGGCTACACCTTC.

The table lists this clonotype with a few counts. The chain couples TRBV6-2 or TRBV6-3 to TRBJ1-5; 7 bases line up with TRBD1. The CDR3 sequence is 15 residues long. Germline assignment: CDR1 MNHEY and CDR2 SVGEGT. Trimming at V came to 7 bases and at J to 1 base, leaving 7 bases not matched to a gene. This CDR3 reads CASTAGQASNQPQHF. The CDR3 DNA follows: TGTGCCAGCACCGCCGGACAGGCAAGCAATCAGCCCCAGCATTTT.

This clonotype was detected only a few times. V usage is TRBV5-8 and J usage is TRBJ2-1; no reliable D call. Per germline, CDR1 SGHTS and CDR2 YDEGEE. The CDR3 runs to 14 residues. V lost 3 bases, J lost 8 bases, and 15 bases lay in between. The CDR3 DNA is TGTGCCAGCAGCTATCGGAACAGTCGCGATGAGCAGTTCTTC. Its translation is CASSYRNSRDEQFF. The complete variable domain, with remaining parts taken from reference TRBV5-8 and TRBJ2-1, reads EAGVTQSPTHLIKTRGQQATLRCSPISGHTSVYWYQQALGLGLQFLLWYDEGEERNRGNFPPRFSGRQFPNYSSELNVNALELEDSALYLCASSYRNSRDEQFFGPGTRLTVL.

This clonotype was seen at least ten times. The chain links TRBV7-8 to TRBJ1-5; tentatively, D is TRBD1 (6 bases). V dropped 2 bases and J dropped 6 bases, with 14 bases sitting between them. The CDR3 consists of 15 residues. Germline CDR1 is SGHVS and CDR2 is FQNEAQ. The chain's CDR3 is CASSLLAGEFQPQHF. The CDR3 DNA reads TGTGCCAGCAGCTTATTGGCAGGGGAGTTTCAGCCCCAGCATTTT.

This clonotype came up once. The V and J genes are TRBV19 and TRBJ2-1, with D uncertain. Per germline, CDR1 LNHDA and CDR2 SQIVND (reference sequence). V was shortened by 3 bases and J by 9 bases, with 6 bases between the two germline ends. The CDR3 has 11 amino acids. The CDR3 sequence: CASSIWAEQFF. The CDR3 DNA sequence: TGTGCCAGTAGTATTTGGGCTGAGCAGTTCTTC.

The chain is built from TRBV19 and TRBJ2-5; possible D gene TRBD1, 6 bases. The CDR3 is made up of 15 amino acids. V lost 5 bases, J lost 1 base, and 14 bases lay in between. CDR1 and CDR2 (germline): LNHDA, SQIVND (reference sequence). CDR3 residues: CASSPWTDFQETQYF. The CDR3 coding sequence is TGTGCCAGTAGTCCATGGACAGACTTCCAAGAGACCCAGTACTTC.